Below are 30 T cell receptor beta chains sequenced from a single sample in a study of cytomegalovirus exposure and HLA in healthy donors. 60 Vbeta and 13 Jbeta primers were used in PCR. Clones were read by immunoSEQ multiplex PCR, and TCRdb kept only the in-frame ones, dropping some. The data contain approximately 130,000 clones, 81% of them singletons. Sequenced sample: PBMCs. The receptors were sampled from a woman aged 40 to 50 in good health and CMV-seronegative.

This sequence joins TRBV5-1 and TRBJ1-2; 8 bases are shared with TRBD1. V was clipped by 4 bases and J by 8 bases; unmatched bases: 19. Germline CDR1 reads SGHRS; CDR2 reads YFSETQ. The CDR3 extends over 17 amino acids. In DNA form, the CDR3 reads TGCGCCAGCAGCCCTACACCTTTAGGGACAGGCATCGGGGGCTACACCTTC. The encoded protein is CASSPTPLGTGIGGYTF.

The rearrangement links TRBV4-1 to TRBJ2-2; perhaps TRBD2 as D (6 bases). V shed 2 bases and J shed 1 base, with 14 bases lying between them. CDR3 size: 17 residues. The germline CDR1 and CDR2 sequences are MGHRA and YSYEKL. The DNA for the CDR3 is TGCGCCAGCAGCCAACGGACCGGGACTCAGAACACCGGGGAGCTGTTTTTT. It is translated as CASSQRTGTQNTGELFF.

The chain has TRBV30 and TRBJ2-7; 7 bases fit TRBD1. Per the germline V gene, CDR1 is GTSNPN and CDR2 is SVGIG (reference sequence). The CDR3 is 14 amino acids. Trimming took 3 bases from V and 2 from J; bases not matched to a gene: 7. In DNA, the CDR3 is TGTGCCTGGAGGGCCTGGGACAGAGCCTACGAGCAGTACTTC. Its protein product is CAWRAWDRAYEQYF.

The chain combines TRBV6-6 with TRBJ1-6; D gene ambiguous. The V end was cut by 0 bases, the J end by 7 bases, with 4 bases between. Looked up from germline, CDR1 is MNHNY and CDR2 is SVGAGI (reference sequence). CDR3 size: 13 residues. Here the CDR3 reads CASSYSPNSPLHF. DNA of the CDR3: TGTGCCAGCAGTTACTCCCCGAATTCACCCCTCCACTTT.

The rearrangement links TRBV7-9 to TRBJ1-4; D gene uncertain. V was pared by 1 base and J by 6 bases, with 9 bases between. Germline CDR1 is SEHNR and CDR2 is FQNEAQ (reference sequence). CDR3 size: 14 residues. The chain's CDR3 is CASSLVESDEKLFF. The DNA of the CDR3 is TGTGCCAGCAGCTTAGTGGAGTCAGATGAAAAACTGTTTTTT.

This clone was seen once. The J gene is TRBJ2-3, the V gene TRBV11-3; TRBD2 matches at 7 bases. The CDR3 runs 15 residues. V trimming: 0 bases; J trimming: 1 base; junction bases outside the gene matches: 1. CDR1 is SGHNT and CDR2 is YENEEA in the germline V gene. The DNA for the CDR3 is TGTGCCAGCAGCTTAGATCGGGGGGGCACAGATACGCAGTATTTT. Residues: CASSLDRGGTDTQYF.

The chain joins TRBV10-2 to TRBJ1-6; a possible D gene is TRBD1 (6 bases). The CDR3 is 14 residues long. CDR1 and CDR2 from the germline V gene are WSHSY and SAAADI. The CDR3 sequence is CATLPRDNNSPLHF. CDR3 in DNA: TGCGCTACCCTACCCCGGGACAATAATTCACCCCTCCACTTT.

This clone has just a few counts. V usage is TRBV2 and J usage is TRBJ2-7, with no clear D. Trimming cost V 5 bases and J 1 base, with 6 bases left between them. Germline V CDR1 and CDR2: SNHLY, FYNNEI. The CDR3 runs 12 residues. The CDR3 DNA reads as TGTGCCAGCAGTTTACAGTCCTACGAGCAGTACTTC. Residues: CASSLQSYEQYF.

The rearrangement joins TRBV5-6 to TRBJ1-3; 7 bases agree with TRBD1. Germline V CDR1 and CDR2: SGHDT, YYEEEE. The CDR3 length is 14 residues. Trimming cost V 3 bases and J 2 bases; bases outside gene matches: 2. The CDR3 reads CASSSTGTGNTIYF. CDR3 nucleotides: TGTGCCAGCAGCTCGACAGGGACTGGAAACACCATATATTTT.

This clone was found a few times. The chain carries TRBV2 and TRBJ1-5; 7 bases match TRBD1. CDR1 and CDR2 from the germline V gene are SNHLY and FYNNEI. Unmatched junction bases numbered 5, after V lost 5 bases and J lost 7 bases. The CDR3 contains 13 residues. The CDR3 here is CASSTTGSQPQHF. DNA for the CDR3: TGTGCCAGCAGTACGACAGGGTCACAGCCCCAGCATTTT.

This chain joins TRBV4-1 and TRBJ1-3; TRBD1 agrees at 9 bases. Germline CDR1 reads MGHRA; CDR2 reads YSYEKL. J was trimmed by 0 bases and V by 1 base; bases with no gene match: 13. This CDR3 spans 20 amino acids. CDR3 loop: CASSQVWGQGRGSSGNTIYF. Written as DNA, the CDR3 is TGCGCCAGCAGCCAAGTATGGGGACAGGGCAGGGGTAGCTCTGGAAACACCATATATTTT.

This clone was detected only a few times. The chain recombines TRBV29-1 with TRBJ1-4; 7 bases agree with TRBD1. V was clipped by 8 bases and J by 7 bases; unmatched bases: 7. CDR1 and CDR2 from the germline V gene are SQVTM and ANQGSEA. This CDR3 region has 12 residues. The CDR3 coding sequence is TGCAGCACGACAGGGTCGGGTGAAAAACTGTTTTTT. It codes for CSTTGSGEKLFF.

J is TRBJ1-1 and V is TRBV5-4, with TRBD1 as a possible D gene (5 bases). V shed 0 bases and J shed 1 base, with 7 bases lying between them. Germline CDR1 reads SGHNT; CDR2 reads YYREEE (reference sequence). The CDR3 spans 14 residues. CDR3 in DNA: TGTGCCAGCAGCTTGGACAGGAGGAACACTGAAGCTTTCTTT. Its translation: CASSLDRRNTEAFF. Supplemented by reference TRBV5-4 and TRBJ1-1, the full variable domain reads ETGVTQSPTHLIKTRGQQVTLRCSSQSGHNTVSWYQQALGQGPQFIFQYYREEENGRGNFPPRFSGLQFPNYSSELNVNALELDDSALYLCASSLDRRNTEAFFGQGTRLTVV.

This clone was counted once. The rearrangement uses TRBV5-4 and TRBJ2-3; 7 bases agree with TRBD2. This CDR3 region has 14 residues. With V trimmed by 0 bases and J by 6 bases, 4 bases remained unmatched. Looked up from germline, CDR1 is SGHNT and CDR2 is YYREEE (reference sequence). CDR3 protein: CASSLDLRGDTQYF. In DNA form, the CDR3 reads TGTGCCAGCAGCTTGGACCTGCGGGGGGATACGCAGTATTTT.

This chain connects TRBV4-1 to TRBJ2-3; tentative D call: TRBD2 (5 bases). The ends were cut back, 0 bases at V and 11 bases at J, with 15 bases in the middle. The CDR3 has 14 amino acids. Germline-derived CDR1 and CDR2 are MGHRA and YSYEKL. The CDR3 loop is CASSQDAGETKQYF. The CDR3 DNA follows: TGCGCCAGCAGCCAAGACGCGGGCGAAACCAAGCAGTATTTT.

The chain carries TRBV7-2 and TRBJ2-7; a weak D match, TRBD2 (5 bases). CDR1 and CDR2 (germline): SGHTA, FQGNSA. The V end was cut by 1 base, the J end by 4 bases, with 11 bases between. This CDR3 comprises 14 residues. CDR3 nucleotide sequence: TGTGCCAGCAGCTTAGAAGGAGGTTCGTACGAGCAGTACTTC. Protein: CASSLEGGSYEQYF.

The genes are TRBV5-4 and TRBJ2-5, with TRBD1 matching over 7 bases. Germline CDR1 SGHNT, CDR2 YYREEE (reference sequence). The CDR3 has 13 amino acids. Losses at the gene ends were 5 bases for V and 7 bases for J; bases not matched to a gene: 8. CDR3 sequence reads: CASSADRSGTQYF. CDR3 sequence (DNA): TGTGCCAGCAGTGCGGACAGGAGTGGGACCCAGTACTTC.

The chain has TRBV30 and TRBJ2-5, with 12 bases lining up with TRBD2. The J call may be mistaken, given a closer DNA end match to TRBJ2-7. Germline values: CDR1 GTSNPN, CDR2 SVGIG (reference sequence). This CDR3 has 14 residues. This CDR3 reads CAWRTSGGLYEQYF. The CDR3 DNA is TGTGCCTGGAGGACTAGCGGGGGTTTATACGAGCAGTACTTC.

This chain joins TRBV27 and TRBJ2-2, with D hard to call. The CDR3 has 15 residues. V was pared by 5 bases and J by 3 bases, with 13 bases between. Germline CDR1 and CDR2: MNHEY and SMNVEV (reference sequence). The CDR3 bases are TGTGCCAGCAGTCGCCTCACTGATCACACCGGGGAGCTGTTTTTT. Translated, it gives CASSRLTDHTGELFF.

This clone was seen only once. The chain couples TRBV5-1 to TRBJ1-2; 7 bases are shared with TRBD1. V gave up 6 bases and J gave up 3 bases; unmatched junction bases: 20. The CDR3 sequence is 18 residues long. The germline CDR1 and CDR2 sequences are SGHRS and YFSETQ. CDR3 bases: TGCGCCAGCACCCGAGGGGGTCTGCGGAGGGGGCGCGACTATGGCTACACCTTC. Residues: CASTRGGLRRGRDYGYTF.

The chain couples TRBV6-4 to TRBJ1-2; TRBD1 might be the D (6 bases). Trimming took 3 bases from V and 5 from J, leaving 16 bases between them. CDR3 length equals 15 residues. Germline CDR1 MRHNA, CDR2 SNTAGT. CDR3: CASSEDSSLSYGYTF. CDR3 DNA: TGTGCCAGCAGTGAGGACAGTTCCTTATCTTATGGCTACACCTTC.

This clone was recorded once. CDR3 protein: CASSTEPPTGASYEQYF. The CDR3 bases are TGCGCCAGCAGCACAGAACCCCCGACAGGGGCCTCCTACGAGCAGTACTTC. The V and J genes are TRBV4-1 and TRBJ2-7; 8 bases are shared with TRBD1. V was pared by 5 bases and J by 0 bases, with 12 bases of the junction left unmatched. The CDR3 totals 17 residues. Germline CDR1 is MGHRA and CDR2 is YSYEKL.

The rearrangement uses TRBV10-3 and TRBJ1-5, with 9 bases lining up with TRBD1. CDR1 and CDR2 from the germline V gene are ENHRY and SYGVKD. This CDR3 contains 15 residues. Unmatched junction bases numbered 2, after V lost 0 bases and J lost 5 bases. CDR3 in DNA: TGTGCCATCAGTGAGTCTGGGACAGGGTATCAGCCCCAGCATTTT. Protein product: CAISESGTGYQPQHF.

The chain is built from TRBV11-3 and TRBJ1-2, with 7 bases fitting TRBD1. This CDR3 region has 12 residues. The V gene's germline CDR1 is SGHNT and CDR2 YENEEA. The ends lost 3 bases at V and 8 bases at J; junction bases unmatched: 3. CDR3 region: CASSFDRDGYTF. For the CDR3, the DNA is TGTGCCAGCAGCTTCGACAGGGACGGCTACACCTTC.

V is TRBV5-6 and J is TRBJ2-5, with 12 bases fitting TRBD1. The last part of the DNA fits TRBJ2-7 better; the J call may be wrong. Germline CDR1 SGHDT, CDR2 YYEEEE. This CDR3 spans 15 amino acids. The CDR3 protein is CASSPGQGASYEQYF. As DNA, the CDR3 is TGTGCCAGCAGCCCGGGACAGGGGGCATCCTACGAGCAGTACTTC.

This clone was seen only once. J is TRBJ2-1 and V is TRBV5-4, with D tentatively TRBD2 (7 bases). Germline V gene lookup returns CDR1 SGHNT and CDR2 YYREEE (reference sequence). Trimming stripped 0 bases from V and 4 bases from J, with 17 bases between. There are 17 residues in the CDR3. This chain's CDR3 is CASSLAPRGAVYNEQFF. The CDR3 bases are TGTGCCAGCAGCTTGGCCCCCCGGGGGGCGGTTTACAATGAGCAGTTCTTC.

The rearrangement joins TRBV13 to TRBJ2-3; D might be TRBD1 (5 bases). Trimming stripped 5 bases from V and 6 bases from J, with 6 bases between. Germline loops: CDR1 PRHDT, CDR2 FYEKMQ (reference sequence). There are 11 residues in the CDR3. CDR3 sequence: CASSQGDTQYF. The DNA of the CDR3 is TGTGCCAGCAGCCAGGGCGATACGCAGTATTTT.

The chain employs TRBV28 and TRBJ1-1; D remains ambiguous. V lost 5 bases to trimming and J lost 5 bases, with 18 bases between them. The CDR3 is made up of 15 amino acids. Germline assignment: CDR1 MDHEN and CDR2 SYDVKM. The CDR3 nucleotides read TGTGCCAGCAGTCCCGCGCGACGGGGAGGGACTGAAGCTTTCTTT. Its protein is CASSPARRGGTEAFF.

This clone was observed a single time. The chain is built from TRBV6-6 and TRBJ2-7; maybe TRBD1 (6 bases). This CDR3 is built from 14 residues. V was cut by 7 bases and J by 0 bases, with 13 bases left in between. Germline CDR1 and CDR2: MNHNY and SVGAGI (reference sequence). The CDR3 reads CASTPGQISYEQYF. The DNA for the CDR3 is TGTGCCAGCACCCCCGGACAGATCTCCTACGAGCAGTACTTC.

V is TRBV4-1 and J is TRBJ2-7; tentatively, D is TRBD1 (6 bases). V was shortened by 6 bases and J by 6 bases, with 18 bases between the two germline ends. Germline loops: CDR1 MGHRA, CDR2 YSYEKL. This CDR3 region has 14 residues. The CDR3 reads CASSLNTGSGEQYF. The DNA for the CDR3 is TGCGCCAGCAGTCTCAATACAGGGTCGGGCGAGCAGTACTTC.